The clone carrying this T cell receptor beta chain was seen once. This sample is part of a study of blood T cell repertoires in COVID-19. Profiled with immunoSEQ multiplex PCR; TCRdb holds only in-frame clones, not every one. This sample has approximately 190,000 clones, with 70% to 90% found just once. The V gene lost 1 base and the J gene lost 0 bases, with 14 bases spanning the gap. This CDR3 has 17 amino acids. From germline, CDR1 is SGHDT and CDR2 YYEEEE. The TCR originated in a man aged 60-69 years with active or convalescent COVID-19. Sequencing was carried out using peripheral blood. The V gene is TRBV5-6, the J gene TRBJ1-5; possible D gene TRBD1, 6 bases. The CDR3 reads CASSLKGGLYSNQPQHF. The CDR3, as DNA: TGTGCCAGCAGCTTGAAAGGGGGTTTATATAGCAATCAGCCCCAGCATTTT.